These 27 T cell receptor beta chains were sequenced from one sample in a study of cytomegalovirus exposure and HLA in healthy donors. The PCR employed 60 Vbeta primers together with 13 Jbeta primers. Measured with immunoSEQ multiplex PCR; TCRdb has only the in-frame clones, and not every one. The sample has about 160,000 clones; almost 80% are singletons. The sequenced material came from PBMCs. Receptors were obtained from a woman aged 50 to 65 in good health and CMV-seropositive.

Regarding this clone: Other DNA sequences within the sample encode an identical CDR3. The chain combines TRBV7-9 with TRBJ2-7; possibly TRBD2 for D (6 bases). CDR3 length: 16 residues. Trimming left V 2 bases short and J 5 bases short, with 19 bases between. Germline lookup yields CDR1 SEHNR and CDR2 FQNEAQ (reference sequence). The CDR3: CASSLSGGMGRHEQYF. The DNA of the CDR3 is TGTGCCAGCAGCTTATCAGGAGGGATGGGTCGCCACGAGCAGTACTTC.

The chain uses TRBV6-6 and TRBJ2-7; possible D gene TRBD2, 5 bases. The V end lost 5 bases, the J end lost 2 bases, and 10 bases lay between the germline ends. This CDR3 spans 13 amino acids. Germline CDR1 MNHNY, CDR2 SVGAGI (reference sequence). The CDR3, as DNA: TGTGCCAGCAGTGAGGGTTCGGCCTACGAGCAGTACTTC. Translated: CASSEGSAYEQYF.

Here the CDR3 reads CASSLSAGRTSGELFF. The CDR3 nucleotides read TGCGCCAGCAGCTTGAGCGCAGGGCGGACCTCCGGGGAGCTGTTTTTT. The V gene is TRBV5-1, the J gene TRBJ2-2, with D perhaps matching TRBD1 (5 bases). The length of the CDR3 is 16 residues. Germline CDR1 reads SGHRS; CDR2 reads YFSETQ. V dropped 1 base and J dropped 6 bases, with 16 bases sitting between them.

J is TRBJ1-1 and V is TRBV9, with 10 bases that match TRBD1. With 0 bases clipped from V and 7 bases from J, the junction kept 6 bases outside the gene matches. The CDR3 is made up of 15 amino acids. The germline gives CDR1 SGDLS, CDR2 YYNGEE. The CDR3 region has the DNA TGTGCCAGCAGCGTAGGGGGACAGGGGAACGGTGAAGCTTTCTTT. It translates to CASSVGGQGNGEAFF.

This chain joins TRBV13 and TRBJ2-7, with a weak D call TRBD2 (5 bases). The V gene's germline CDR1 is PRHDT and CDR2 FYEKMQ (reference sequence). The CDR3 runs 15 residues. The V end lost 2 bases, the J end lost 0 bases, and 11 bases lay between the germline ends. CDR3 residues: CASSLFGVSSYEQYF. The CDR3 DNA follows: TGTGCCAGCAGCTTATTCGGGGTCAGCTCCTACGAGCAGTACTTC.

This chain links TRBV29-1 with TRBJ2-2; 9 positions match TRBD1. V gave up 6 bases and J gave up 7 bases; unmatched junction bases: 15. Germline-derived CDR1 and CDR2 are SQVTM and ANQGSEA. CDR3 length equals 16 residues. CDR3 nucleotide sequence: TGCAGCGTCAGCGGTACCCCGGGACAGGGAGTCGGGGAGCTGTTTTTT. This sequence encodes CSVSGTPGQGVGELFF.

The chain recombines TRBV10-3 with TRBJ2-3; weak D call: TRBD2 (5 bases). CDR1 ENHRY and CDR2 SYGVKD come from the germline V gene. Trimming stripped 2 bases from V and 0 bases from J, with 18 bases between. This CDR3 region has 18 residues. The CDR3: CAISEPLPSGASTDTQYF. Here the CDR3 DNA reads TGTGCCATCAGTGAGCCACTCCCCAGCGGAGCTAGCACAGATACGCAGTATTTT.

The chain is built from TRBV4-1 and TRBJ2-1; maybe TRBD2 (6 bases). Germline lookup yields CDR1 MGHRA and CDR2 YSYEKL. V lost 5 bases to trimming and J lost 0 bases, with 17 bases between them. CDR3 size: 17 residues. The CDR3 protein is CASSSKGRGGSYNEQFF. The CDR3 nucleotides are TGCGCCAGCAGCTCAAAGGGGCGGGGAGGCTCCTACAATGAGCAGTTCTTC.

This rearrangement joins TRBV7-9 to TRBJ2-1; 15 bases are shared with TRBD2. CDR3 length: 19 residues. V trimming: 4 bases; J trimming: 2 bases; junction bases outside the gene matches: 9. CDR1 is SEHNR and CDR2 is FQNEAQ in the germline V gene (reference sequence). The CDR3 DNA follows: TGTGCCAGCAGCTCTCCCGGGACTAGCGGGGGGACAACCTACAATGAGCAGTTCTTC. Its translation: CASSSPGTSGGTTYNEQFF.

The rearrangement joins TRBV7-9 to TRBJ1-1, with D uncertain. The germline gives CDR1 SEHNR, CDR2 FQNEAQ (reference sequence). This CDR3 region has 14 residues. Trimming left V 3 bases short and J 3 bases short, with 11 bases between. The CDR3: CASSLGSTHTEAFF. The CDR3 nucleotides are TGTGCCAGCAGCTTGGGCAGCACACACACTGAAGCTTTCTTT.

The chain couples TRBV7-9 to TRBJ2-7; perhaps TRBD2 as D (7 bases). Germline CDR1 is SEHNR and CDR2 is FQNEAQ (reference sequence). The CDR3 contains 13 residues. Deletions cut 11 bases from V and 5 bases from J, with 19 bases between. This chain's CDR3 is CAGGWGGRNEQYF. The CDR3 DNA sequence: TGTGCCGGGGGCTGGGGGGGGCGGAACGAGCAGTACTTC.

The chain employs TRBV28 and TRBJ2-7; TRBD1 agrees at 9 bases. CDR1 and CDR2 from the germline V gene are MDHEN and SYDVKM. V trimming: 4 bases; J trimming: 2 bases; junction bases outside the gene matches: 3. The CDR3 contains 14 residues. In DNA form, the CDR3 reads TGTGCCAGCAGTTGGACAGGGGCCACCTACGAGCAGTACTTC. Translation gives CASSWTGATYEQYF.

V and J are TRBV5-1 and TRBJ1-3; D remains ambiguous. V lost 0 bases to trimming and J lost 2 bases, with 6 bases between them. The CDR3 totals 14 residues. Germline assignment: CDR1 SGHRS and CDR2 YFSETQ. The CDR3 coding sequence is TGCGCCAGCAGCTTGGGAGGCACTGGAAACACCATATATTTT. Its protein is CASSLGGTGNTIYF.

The V and J genes are TRBV18 and TRBJ1-2, with TRBD1 matching over 8 bases. Losses at the gene ends were 8 bases for V and 4 bases for J; bases not matched to a gene: 9. The V gene's germline CDR1 is KGHSH and CDR2 LQKENI. The CDR3 spans 14 residues. CDR3 coding DNA: TGTGCCAGCACCTCAGGGGGCCGAGGCTATGGCTACACCTTC. Its protein product is CASTSGGRGYGYTF.

The chain carries TRBV30 and TRBJ2-7; 8 bases fit TRBD1. V gave up 8 bases and J gave up 3 bases; unmatched junction bases: 3. Germline CDR1 and CDR2: GTSNPN and SVGIG (reference sequence). The CDR3 consists of 11 residues. The CDR3 loop is CAGDRSYEQYF. As DNA, the CDR3 is TGTGCCGGGGACAGGAGCTACGAGCAGTACTTC.

The chain uses TRBV18 and TRBJ1-1, with 7 positions matching TRBD1. The CDR3 contains 16 residues. CDR1 and CDR2 from the germline V gene are KGHSH and LQKENI. After removal of 1 base from V and 1 base from J, the junction contained 6 bases not matched to a gene. CDR3 coding DNA: TGTGCCAGCTCACCACGACAGGGTATGGGGAACACTGAAGCTTTCTTT. It yields the protein CASSPRQGMGNTEAFF.

The chain joins TRBV9 to TRBJ2-7, with 7 nucleotides matching TRBD2. The CDR3 extends over 16 amino acids. Germline V gene sequence: CDR1 SGDLS, CDR2 YYNGEE. Germline trimming cut 0 bases from V and 4 bases from J; bases unmatched to any gene: 10. The CDR3 sequence: CASSVGAGRGTYEQYF. CDR3 nucleotides: TGTGCCAGCAGCGTAGGAGCGGGGAGAGGAACGTACGAGCAGTACTTC.

This clone has a handful of counts. V is TRBV2 and J is TRBJ2-6, with D possibly matching TRBD1 (6 bases). Trimming took 7 bases from V and 3 from J, leaving 13 bases between them. Germline loops: CDR1 SNHLY, CDR2 FYNNEI. The CDR3 loop spans 15 amino acids. CDR3 nucleotides: TGTGCCAGCACACAGGGTCGGAGTGGGGCCAACGTCCTGACTTTC. Translation gives CASTQGRSGANVLTF.

Written as DNA, the CDR3 is TGTGCCAGCAGCTTTCGTAGCAATCAGCCCCAGCATTTT. As protein: CASSFRSNQPQHF. The chain is built from TRBV7-2 and TRBJ1-5; no definite D call. Trimming left V 3 bases short and J 0 bases short, with 3 bases between. CDR3 length: 13 amino acids. Germline CDR1 SGHTA, CDR2 FQGNSA.

CDR3 sequence (DNA): TGTGCCAGCAGCCAAGGGCTTTCCTACGAGCAGTACTTC. Protein: CASSQGLSYEQYF. The rearrangement links TRBV4-2 to TRBJ2-7; D unclear. The V end was cut by 1 base, the J end by 1 base, with 5 bases between. This CDR3 has 13 amino acids. Per the germline V gene, CDR1 is LGHNA and CDR2 is YNFKEQ.

This chain links TRBV15 with TRBJ2-5, with 8 positions matching TRBD1. V was pared by 5 bases and J by 5 bases, with 7 bases of the junction left unmatched. The CDR3 has 14 amino acids. Germline CDR1 reads LNHNV; CDR2 reads YYDKDF (reference sequence). CDR3 coding DNA: TGTGCCACCAGCGTCCAGGACAGGGCTGAGACCCAGTACTTC. It specifies CATSVQDRAETQYF.

V and J are TRBV19 and TRBJ1-1; no definite D call. Trimming shortened V by 7 bases and J by 5 bases, and 17 bases separated the two germline ends. The germline gives CDR1 LNHDA, CDR2 SQIVND (reference sequence). This CDR3 is built from 14 residues. CDR3 DNA sequence: TGTGCCAGTAAGGTGGAGCCTCGGAGTACTGAAGCTTTCTTT. This sequence encodes CASKVEPRSTEAFF.

V and J are TRBV28 and TRBJ2-1, with 7 bases matching TRBD2. Germline assignment: CDR1 MDHEN and CDR2 SYDVKM. The CDR3 runs to 14 residues. V shed 8 bases, J shed 1 base, and the junction held 5 bases outside the gene matches. CDR3 DNA: TGTGCCAGCTTGGGGGGGGGTTCCTACAATGAGCAGTTCTTC. Translation: CASLGGGSYNEQFF.

This clone turned up a few times. This CDR3 reads CASRTGGSSYEQYF. The CDR3 bases are TGTGCCAGCAGAACAGGGGGAAGCTCCTACGAGCAGTACTTC. V usage is TRBV6-5 and J usage is TRBJ2-7; TRBD1 matches 8 bases. Germline CDR1 is MNHEY and CDR2 is SVGAGI. This CDR3 has 14 residues. J gave up 0 bases and V 6 bases, and 4 bases lay outside the gene matches.

This chain joins TRBV10-3 and TRBJ2-7; possibly TRBD2 for D (6 bases). CDR1 and CDR2 from the germline V gene are ENHRY and SYGVKD. V gave up 4 bases and J gave up 2 bases, with 15 bases separating them. The CDR3 extends over 15 amino acids. The CDR3 loop reads CAISAWGGVTYEQYF. The CDR3 nucleotides are TGTGCCATCAGTGCCTGGGGCGGGGTCACCTACGAGCAGTACTTC.

This clone was counted only a few times. This chain connects TRBV12-5 to TRBJ2-2; 10 bases align to TRBD2. There are 18 residues in the CDR3. Trimming removed 7 bases from V and 6 bases from J; junction bases left unmatched: 17. CDR1 is LGHNT, CDR2 FRNRAP, per germline. The CDR3 nucleotides read TGTGCTAGTGCCCTAACTGCCCCTAGCGGGAGATTTCCCGGGGAGCTGTTTTTT. Translating it yields CASALTAPSGRFPGELFF.

This clone was found a few times. At one end the junction does not follow the germline gene, possibly because of a read error. The rearrangement joins TRBV6-1 to TRBJ1-1, with D possibly being TRBD1 (6 bases). This CDR3 comprises 13 residues. Germline CDR1 and CDR2: MNHNS and SASEGT. The DNA for the CDR3 is TGTGCCAGCGGTGAGACAGGGAACACTGAAGCTTTCTTT. Residues: CASGETGNTEAFF.